The source of this T cell receptor (beta chain) is a study of blood T cell repertoires in COVID-19. In the study overall: PBMCs, B-cell-depleted T cells, or T cells provided the cDNA or gDNA that made up the material.

Here immunoSEQ multiplex PCR was the method, and the copy in TCRdb shows in-frame clones only, minus some. The profile shows 200,000 to 250,000 clones, roughly 80% of them singletons. V lost 4 bases, J lost 10 bases, and 16 bases lay in between. CDR1 KGHDR and CDR2 SFDVKD come from the germline V gene. There are 14 residues in the CDR3. The specimen sequenced was peripheral blood. The sequence derives from a woman in her seventies with COVID-19, enrolled during active disease. The V gene is TRBV24-1, the J gene TRBJ2-1; no clear D. CDR3 sequence (DNA): TGTGCCACCAGTGAACATGGGCCCCTTGGGGAGCAGTTCTTC. It translates to CATSEHGPLGEQFF.